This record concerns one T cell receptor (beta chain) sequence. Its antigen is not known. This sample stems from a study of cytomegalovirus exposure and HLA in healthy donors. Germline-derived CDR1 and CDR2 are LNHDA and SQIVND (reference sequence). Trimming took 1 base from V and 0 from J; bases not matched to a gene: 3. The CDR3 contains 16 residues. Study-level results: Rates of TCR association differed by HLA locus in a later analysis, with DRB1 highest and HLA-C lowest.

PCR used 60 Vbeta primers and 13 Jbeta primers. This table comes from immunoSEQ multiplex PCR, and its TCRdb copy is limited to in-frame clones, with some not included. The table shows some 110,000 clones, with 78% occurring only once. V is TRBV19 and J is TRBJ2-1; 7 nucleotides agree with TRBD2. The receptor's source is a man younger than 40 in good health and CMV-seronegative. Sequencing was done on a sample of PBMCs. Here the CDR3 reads CASSIGRGSSYNEQFF. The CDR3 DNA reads TGTGCCAGTAGTATAGGTCGCGGGAGCTCCTACAATGAGCAGTTCTTC.